This T cell receptor beta chain was recorded in a study of CD4+ T cells in melanoma. Profiled with immunoSEQ multiplex PCR; TCRdb holds only in-frame clones, not every one. The repertoire holds about 6,700 clones, with around 61% as singletons. The sequenced material came from cells from a culture (not recorded whether cultured in vitro). The TCR sequence derives from a human donor with melanoma.

The CDR3 is CASSEYSGSTDTQYF. The CDR3 bases are TGTGCCAGCAGTGAATATTCGGGAAGCACAGATACGCAGTATTTT. This chain connects TRBV25-1 to TRBJ2-3; weak D call: TRBD2 (5 bases). The CDR3 extends over 15 amino acids. The V gene's germline CDR1 is MGHDK and CDR2 SYGVNS. Trimming pared 0 bases from V and 0 bases from J, leaving 7 bases between.